These 17 T cell receptor beta chains share one sample of origin, sequenced in a study of blood T cell repertoires in COVID-19. The protocol was immunoSEQ multiplex PCR, while the TCRdb copy is restricted to in-frame clones and leaves out a portion. The table shows some 260,000 clones, with 82% occurring only once. The sequencing sample was made of peripheral blood. These receptors all come from a woman under 30 with acute or convalescent COVID-19.

The chain recombines TRBV6-2 or TRBV6-3 with TRBJ1-1; no definite D call. The V end was cut by 5 bases, the J end by 6 bases, with 19 bases between. In germline, CDR1 is MNHEY, CDR2 SVGEGT. The CDR3 is 15 amino acids. The CDR3 DNA is TGTGCCAGCAGTACGTTCGGAGGACGGAGCGCTGAAGCTTTCTTT. Amino acid sequence: CASSTFGGRSAEAFF.

The chain has TRBV12-3 or TRBV12-4 and TRBJ2-5, with 7 bases lining up with TRBD2. This CDR3 is 13 amino acids long. With 5 bases clipped from V and 5 bases from J, the junction kept 5 bases outside the gene matches. CDR3 nucleotide sequence: TGTGCCAGCAGTCGACTAGCCTTGGAGACCCAGTACTTC. Translation gives CASSRLALETQYF.

The rearrangement uses TRBV7-3 and TRBJ2-3; 12 bases align to TRBD2. The germline V gene has CDR1 SGHTA and CDR2 FQGTGA. The junction had 10 bases not matched to a gene; V was cut back by 5 bases and J by 4 bases. This CDR3 is built from 17 residues. This chain's CDR3 is CASSPRTSGTVPDTQYF. CDR3 nucleotides: TGTGCCAGCAGCCCGAGGACTAGCGGGACTGTCCCAGATACGCAGTATTTT.

Comments on this clone: This sample also contains other DNA sequences that code for the same CDR3. The V call is TRBV6-5, the J call TRBJ2-3; 13 positions agree with TRBD2. V was clipped by 9 bases and J by 5 bases; unmatched bases: 2. Germline CDR1 reads MNHEY; CDR2 reads SVGAGI. CDR3 size: 13 residues. CDR3: CASRLAGGDTQYF. The DNA for the CDR3 is TGTGCCAGTCGACTAGCGGGAGGAGATACGCAGTATTTT.

The chain is built from TRBV7-2 and TRBJ2-1, with D possibly being TRBD2 (6 bases). Trimming removed 0 bases from V and 3 bases from J, with 12 bases in between. Germline lookup yields CDR1 SGHTA and CDR2 FQGNSA. CDR3 length equals 16 residues. CDR3 bases: TGTGCCAGCAGCTTAGCGGGAGGCGGGGTCTACAATGAGCAGTTCTTC. Amino acid sequence: CASSLAGGGVYNEQFF.

The chain carries TRBV19 and TRBJ1-5; maybe TRBD1 (5 bases). Trimming took 0 bases from V and 5 from J, leaving 5 bases between them. The CDR3 is made up of 13 amino acids. Germline V gene lookup returns CDR1 LNHDA and CDR2 SQIVND (reference sequence). The DNA of the CDR3 is TGTGCCAGTAGTATAGAAGGGGATCAGCCCCAGCATTTT. It translates to CASSIEGDQPQHF.

The rearrangement uses TRBV3-1 (or the pseudogene TRBV3-2) and TRBJ1-5; tentatively, D is TRBD1 (5 bases). Trimming removed 1 base at V and 2 bases at J, with 18 bases between. This CDR3 spans 18 amino acids. CDR1 LGHDT and CDR2 YNNKEL come from the germline V gene (reference sequence). The CDR3: CASSQGCREIVCNQPQHF. CDR3 DNA sequence: TGTGCCAGCAGCCAAGGCTGCAGGGAAATAGTGTGCAATCAGCCCCAGCATTTT.

This chain uses TRBV30 with TRBJ2-7; D remains ambiguous. V was pared by 0 bases and J by 7 bases, with 10 bases between. The CDR3 is 12 amino acids. In germline, CDR1 is GTSNPN, CDR2 SVGIG (reference sequence). For the CDR3, the DNA is TGTGCCTGGAGTGTATTGTCTAGGGAGCAGTACTTC. It codes for CAWSVLSREQYF.

The V and J genes are TRBV27 and TRBJ2-7, with D possibly TRBD1 on 5 matching bases. CDR1 is MNHEY, CDR2 SMNVEV, per germline (reference sequence). The CDR3 contains 15 residues. V lost 9 bases, J lost 2 bases, and 20 bases lay in between. CDR3 DNA sequence: TGTGCCAGGGTGGCGCCGAAGACAGACCCCTACGAGCAGTACTTC. As protein: CARVAPKTDPYEQYF.

The V and J genes are TRBV11-2 and TRBJ1-6; tentative D call: TRBD1 (5 bases). Germline V gives CDR1 SGHAT, CDR2 FQNNGV. The CDR3 covers 12 residues. The germline V and J ends were trimmed by 5 bases and 8 bases, with 7 bases remaining between them. The CDR3 loop reads CASSEQDSPLHF. For the CDR3, the DNA is TGTGCCAGCAGCGAACAGGATTCACCCCTCCACTTT.

The chain employs TRBV28 and TRBJ1-1; perhaps TRBD1 as D (5 bases). CDR1 MDHEN and CDR2 SYDVKM come from the germline V gene. Trimming shortened V by 6 bases and J by 3 bases, and 11 bases separated the two germline ends. The length of the CDR3 is 13 residues. CDR3 loop: CASSRDSHTEAFF. CDR3 nucleotide sequence: TGTGCCAGCAGCCGTGACAGCCACACTGAAGCTTTCTTT. Full variable domain (rest looked up from reference TRBV28 and TRBJ1-1): DVKVTQSSRYLVKRTGEKVFLECVQDMDHENMFWYRQDPGLGLRLIYFSYDVKMKEKGDIPEGYSVSREKKERFSLILESASTNQTSMYLCASSRDSHTEAFFGQGTRLTVV.

This rearrangement joins TRBV6-5 to TRBJ1-5, with D possibly being TRBD1 (5 bases). The V and J ends lost 5 bases and 0 bases respectively, with 11 bases between them. In germline, CDR1 is MNHEY, CDR2 SVGAGI. This CDR3 contains 15 residues. The CDR3 loop is CASSRTSYSNQPQHF. For the CDR3, the DNA is TGTGCCAGCAGTCGGACAAGTTATAGCAATCAGCCCCAGCATTTT.

The gene calls are TRBV25-1 and TRBJ1-4, with D unresolved. Germline V gene data show CDR1 as MGHDK and CDR2 as SYGVNS. The ends were cut back, 1 base at V and 3 bases at J, with 9 bases in the middle. The CDR3 has 15 amino acids. CDR3 sequence (DNA): TGTGCCAGCAGTGAATTTGGTCGGTCTAATGAAAAACTGTTTTTT. This encodes CASSEFGRSNEKLFF.

The J gene is TRBJ2-2, the V gene TRBV7-9; D remains ambiguous. V was clipped by 10 bases and J by 1 base, with 13 bases between them. The CDR3 is made up of 14 amino acids. Germline lookup yields CDR1 SEHNR and CDR2 FQNEAQ (reference sequence). This chain's CDR3 is CATGVLQNTGELFF. CDR3 sequence (DNA): TGTGCCACCGGAGTTTTGCAGAACACCGGGGAGCTGTTTTTT.

The chain has TRBV7-6 and TRBJ1-2, with 9 nucleotides matching TRBD1. CDR1 SGHVS and CDR2 FNYEAQ come from the germline V gene. The V gene end was trimmed by 6 bases and the J gene end by 0 bases; junction bases not matched to a gene: 8. This CDR3 has 16 residues. Written as DNA, the CDR3 is TGTGCCAGCAGTCTGGACAGGGGAGGTACTAACTATGGCTACACCTTC. Translating gives CASSLDRGGTNYGYTF. Looking up the rest from reference TRBV7-6 and TRBJ1-2 gives the full variable domain: GAGVSQSPRYKVTKRGQDVALRCDPISGHVSLYWYRQALGQGPEFLTYFNYEAQQDKSGLPNDRFSAERPEGSISTLTIQRTEQRDSAMYRCASSLDRGGTNYGYTFGSGTRLTVV.

V and J are TRBV6-2 or TRBV6-3 and TRBJ2-7; 14 positions match TRBD2. CDR3 size: 14 residues. Germline values: CDR1 MNHEY, CDR2 SVGEGT. V was clipped by 5 bases and J by 6 bases; unmatched bases: 3. The CDR3 loop reads CASSLGLAGGEQYF. Written as DNA, the CDR3 is TGTGCCAGCAGTCTCGGACTAGCGGGAGGCGAGCAGTACTTC.

The CDR3 protein is CASSPPGAVVKNIQYF. DNA for the CDR3: TGTGCCAGCTCACCACCGGGGGCCGTTGTCAAAAACATTCAGTACTTC. V is TRBV18 and J is TRBJ2-4; D might be TRBD1 (6 bases). CDR1 and CDR2 from the germline V gene are KGHSH and LQKENI. The CDR3 has 16 residues. V gave up 0 bases and J gave up 3 bases, with 12 bases separating them.